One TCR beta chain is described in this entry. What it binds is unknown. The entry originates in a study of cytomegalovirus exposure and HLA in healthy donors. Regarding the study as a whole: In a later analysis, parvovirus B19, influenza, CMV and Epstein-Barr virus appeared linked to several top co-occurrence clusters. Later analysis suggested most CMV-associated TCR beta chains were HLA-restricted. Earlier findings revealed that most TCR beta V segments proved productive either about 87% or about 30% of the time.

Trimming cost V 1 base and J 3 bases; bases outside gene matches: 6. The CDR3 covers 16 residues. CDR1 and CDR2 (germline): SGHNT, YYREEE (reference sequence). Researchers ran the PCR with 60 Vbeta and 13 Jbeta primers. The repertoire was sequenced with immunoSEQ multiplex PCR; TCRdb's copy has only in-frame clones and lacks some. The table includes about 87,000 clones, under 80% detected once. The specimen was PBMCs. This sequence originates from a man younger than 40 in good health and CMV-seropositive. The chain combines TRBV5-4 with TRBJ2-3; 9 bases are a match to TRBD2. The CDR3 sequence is CASSLTSGPRTDTQYF. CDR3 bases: TGTGCCAGCAGCTTGACTAGCGGGCCGAGAACAGATACGCAGTATTTT.